This TCR beta chain derives from a study of CD8 T cells in Susac syndrome (dated by TCRdb to about 2019). Turning to the overall study: Whether CD8+ T cell activation and differentiation in Susac syndrome was antigen driven was tested using repertoire sequencing. Overall study outcomes, separate from this receptor: The study acknowledged that relatively few individuals were included in the TCR sequencing and HLA analysis.

High-throughput TCR beta sequencing profiled peripheral blood CD8+ and CD4+ T cells from healthy donors, Susac syndrome patients and multiple sclerosis patients. Multiple sclerosis controls were treatment-naive patients with stable or active relapsing-remitting disease fulfilling revised McDonald criteria. Bulk CD8+ and CD4+ T cells were purified by magnetic negative isolation, whereas CD8+ TEMRA cells were enriched by FACS. Blood was drawn into EDTA tubes, processed within 24 hours, and PBMCs were isolated by density gradient centrifugation. PBMCs intended for TCR sequencing were cryopreserved in liquid nitrogen and were subsequently thawed in a 37 degrees C water bath. Purity of sorted or isolated CD4+, CD8+ and CD8+ TEMRA cells was at least 90%. The CDR3 runs 17 amino acids, cysteine and phenylalanine included. Solely the CDR3 DNA is kept, with 51 bases framed from the first base. Compared with germline, V lacks 1 base and J lacks 3 bases; bases without a gene match: 6. CDR1 is given as SGHVS and CDR2 as FNYEAQ, both from the germline V gene.

RNA was extracted using the RNeasy kit, and about 0.45 to 1 ug of the RNA was reverse transcribed with random hexamers. TCR beta CDR3 regions were amplified with the immunoSEQ multiplex PCR assay covering 54 Vbeta and 13 Jbeta segments. Bias from PCR amplification was corrected by using a synthetic template baseline for primer optimization and for computational correction. The original methods were these. Reads were annotated to V, D and J genes per IMGT and analyzed with immunoSEQ Analyzer, keeping only productive sequences. To calculate clonality, Shannon entropy was normalized by log2 of the number of productive unique sequences and then subtracted from one. Public and private clones were assessed among the 100 most prevalent clones of each patient and control. Clones were defined as Susac-specific if absent from the healthy and MS cohorts, from 1052 published viral clones and from other ImmuneACCESS disease sequences. The raw public data were reprocessed by TCRdb itself: fastp quality trimming at Q25, MiXCR clonotype calling, in-frame beta chains only. CDR3 protein sequences are deduplicated, and each keeps its most common genes and DNA. TCRdb's processing, not the authors', yielded these V and J calls. Counted in this sample were hundreds of thousands of distinct CDR3 sequences; about 95% of them appeared once. 0.08% to 0.095% of the sample comes from the top ten.

Of note for this clonotype: This clone's antigen is unknown. It has no much larger one-base neighbor in the sample; base qualities were not kept.

Sequencing was carried out using CD4+ T cells from PBMCs. The receptor comes from a human donor with multiple sclerosis. Recombination linked TRBV7-6 to TRBJ2-1; TRBD1 aligns with 10 central bases. The CDR3 amino acid sequence is: CASSLVPGQGDYNEQFF. The DNA sequence is TGTGCCAGCAGCTTAGTCCCCGGACAGGGGGACTACAATGAGCAGTTCTTC.